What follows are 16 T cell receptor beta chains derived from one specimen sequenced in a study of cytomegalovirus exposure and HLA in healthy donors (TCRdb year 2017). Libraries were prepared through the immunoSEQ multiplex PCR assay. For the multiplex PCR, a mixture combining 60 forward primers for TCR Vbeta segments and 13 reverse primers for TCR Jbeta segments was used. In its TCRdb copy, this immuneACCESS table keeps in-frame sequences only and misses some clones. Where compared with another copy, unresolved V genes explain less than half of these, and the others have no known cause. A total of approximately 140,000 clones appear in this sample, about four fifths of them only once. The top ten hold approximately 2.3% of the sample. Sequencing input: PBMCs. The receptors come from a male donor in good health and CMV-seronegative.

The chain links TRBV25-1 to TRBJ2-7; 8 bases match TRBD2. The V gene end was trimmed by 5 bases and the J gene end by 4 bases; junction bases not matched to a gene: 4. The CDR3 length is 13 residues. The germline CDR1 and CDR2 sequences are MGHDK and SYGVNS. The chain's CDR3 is CASSSGSIYEQYF. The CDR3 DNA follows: TGTGCCAGCAGTAGCGGGAGCATTTACGAGCAGTACTTC.

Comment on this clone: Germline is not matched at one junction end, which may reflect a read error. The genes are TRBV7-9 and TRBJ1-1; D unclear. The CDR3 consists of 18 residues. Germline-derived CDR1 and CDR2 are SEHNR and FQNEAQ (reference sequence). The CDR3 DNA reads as TGTTCCAGCAGCCGCTCCCAGGTTGGTCCAGGAATAAAGGCTGAAGCTTTCTTT. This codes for CSSSRSQVGPGIKAEAFF.

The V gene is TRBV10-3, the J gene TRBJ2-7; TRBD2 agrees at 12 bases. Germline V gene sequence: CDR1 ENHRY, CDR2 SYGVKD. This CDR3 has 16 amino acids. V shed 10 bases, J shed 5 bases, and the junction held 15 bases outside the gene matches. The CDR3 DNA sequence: TGTGCCACGAAAGGACTAGCGGGACCCCCCTTGGACGAGCAGTACTTC. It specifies CATKGLAGPPLDEQYF.

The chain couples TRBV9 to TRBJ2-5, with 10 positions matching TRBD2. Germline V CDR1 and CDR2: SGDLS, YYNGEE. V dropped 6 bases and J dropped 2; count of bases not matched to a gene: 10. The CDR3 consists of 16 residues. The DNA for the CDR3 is TGTGCCAGCAACCTCGGACTAGCGGAGCCACAAGAGACCCAGTACTTC. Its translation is CASNLGLAEPQETQYF.

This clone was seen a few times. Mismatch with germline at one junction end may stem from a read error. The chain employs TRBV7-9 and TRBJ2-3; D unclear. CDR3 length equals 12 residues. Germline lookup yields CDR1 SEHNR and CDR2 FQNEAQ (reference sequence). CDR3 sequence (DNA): TGTTCCAGCAGCTCCTTCACAGATACGCAGTATTTT. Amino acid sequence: CSSSSFTDTQYF.

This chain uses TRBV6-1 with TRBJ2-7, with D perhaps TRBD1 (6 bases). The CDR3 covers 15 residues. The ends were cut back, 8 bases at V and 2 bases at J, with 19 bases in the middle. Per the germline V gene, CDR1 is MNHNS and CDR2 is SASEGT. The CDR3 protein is CASSPTRGVPYEQYF. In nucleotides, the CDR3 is TGTGCCAGCTCCCCCACCAGGGGCGTCCCCTACGAGCAGTACTTC.

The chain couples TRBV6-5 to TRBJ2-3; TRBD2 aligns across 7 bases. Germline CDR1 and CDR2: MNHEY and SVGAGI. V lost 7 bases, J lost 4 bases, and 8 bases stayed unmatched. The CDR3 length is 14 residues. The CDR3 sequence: CASTGGSLSDTQYF. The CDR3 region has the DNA TGTGCCAGCACGGGCGGGAGTCTGTCAGATACGCAGTATTTT.

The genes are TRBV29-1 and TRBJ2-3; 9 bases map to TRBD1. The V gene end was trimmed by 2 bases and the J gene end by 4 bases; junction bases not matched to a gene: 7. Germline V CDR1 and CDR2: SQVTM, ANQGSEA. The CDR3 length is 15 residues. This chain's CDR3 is CSVELPGQGSDTQYF. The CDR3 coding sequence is TGCAGCGTTGAACTCCCGGGACAGGGTTCAGATACGCAGTATTTT.

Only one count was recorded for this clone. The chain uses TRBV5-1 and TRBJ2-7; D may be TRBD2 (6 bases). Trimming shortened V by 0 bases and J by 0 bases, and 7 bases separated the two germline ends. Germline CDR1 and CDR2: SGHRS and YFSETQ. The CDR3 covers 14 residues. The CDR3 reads CASSLGGDSYEQYF. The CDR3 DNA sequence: TGCGCCAGCAGCTTGGGGGGGGACTCCTACGAGCAGTACTTC.

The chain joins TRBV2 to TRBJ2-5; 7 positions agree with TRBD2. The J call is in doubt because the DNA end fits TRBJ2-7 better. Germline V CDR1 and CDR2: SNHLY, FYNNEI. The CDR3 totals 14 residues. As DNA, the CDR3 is TGTGCCAGCAGTGAGGGGGGGGGACCTTACGAGCAGTACTTC. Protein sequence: CASSEGGGPYEQYF.

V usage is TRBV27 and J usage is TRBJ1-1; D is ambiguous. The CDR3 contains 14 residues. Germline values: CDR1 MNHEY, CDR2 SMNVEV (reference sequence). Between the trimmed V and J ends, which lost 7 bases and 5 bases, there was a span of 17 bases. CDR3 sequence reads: CASTPGGRQTEAFF. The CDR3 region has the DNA TGTGCCAGCACCCCGGGAGGGCGTCAAACTGAAGCTTTCTTT.

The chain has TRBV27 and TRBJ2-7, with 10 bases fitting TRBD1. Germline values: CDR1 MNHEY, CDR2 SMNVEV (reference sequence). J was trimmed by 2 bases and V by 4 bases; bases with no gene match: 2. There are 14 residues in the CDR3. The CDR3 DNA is TGTGCCAGCAGTTCGACAGGGGGCACCTACGAGCAGTACTTC. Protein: CASSSTGGTYEQYF.

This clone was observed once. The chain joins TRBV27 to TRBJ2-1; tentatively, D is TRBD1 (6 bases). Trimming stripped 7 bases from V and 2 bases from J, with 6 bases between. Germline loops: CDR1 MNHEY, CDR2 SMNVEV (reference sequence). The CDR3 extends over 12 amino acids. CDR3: CASTGAYNEQFF. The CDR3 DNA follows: TGTGCCAGCACAGGGGCCTACAATGAGCAGTTCTTC.

CDR3 residues: CASSPDRGLPAYEQYF. The CDR3 bases are TGTGCCAGCAGCCCCGATAGGGGACTTCCAGCCTACGAGCAGTACTTC. The V call is TRBV7-9, the J call TRBJ2-7; D perhaps matches TRBD2 (6 bases). Per germline, CDR1 SEHNR and CDR2 FQNEAQ (reference sequence). Trimming took off 5 bases at V and 2 bases at J, with 19 bases between the two ends. The CDR3 totals 16 residues.

CDR3 coding DNA: TGCAGCGTTGTTTTGCAGTCTGGGCCCACGGAGACCCAGTACTTC. This sequence encodes CSVVLQSGPTETQYF. This sequence joins TRBV29-1 and TRBJ2-5, with D hard to call. CDR1 is SQVTM, CDR2 ANQGSEA, per germline. The CDR3 covers 15 residues. The V gene lost 4 bases and the J gene lost 5 bases, with 20 bases spanning the gap.

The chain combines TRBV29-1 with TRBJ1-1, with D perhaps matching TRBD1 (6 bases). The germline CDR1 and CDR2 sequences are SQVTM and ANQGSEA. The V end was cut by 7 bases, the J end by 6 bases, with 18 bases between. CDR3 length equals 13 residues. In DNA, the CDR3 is TGCAGCGCTAGGAACAGGGTGGGGTCTGAAGCTTTCTTT. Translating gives CSARNRVGSEAFF. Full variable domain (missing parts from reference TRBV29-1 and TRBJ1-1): SAVISQKPSRDICQRGTSLTIQCQVDSQVTMMFWYRQQPGQSLTLIATANQGSEATYESGFVIDKFPISRPNLTFSTLTVSNMSPEDSSIYLCSARNRVGSEAFFGQGTRLTVV.